The 6 T cell receptor beta chains presented below share a single source sample, sequenced in a study of blood T cell repertoires in COVID-19. The method was immunoSEQ multiplex PCR; TCRdb's version includes in-frame clones alone and lacks a portion of them. The sample yields 35,000 to 55,000 clones, 90% seen once. Input material: peripheral blood. The receptor set was obtained from a human donor in a cohort sampled during active COVID-19.

The chain joins TRBV30 to TRBJ1-2, with TRBD1 identical over 8 bases. Trimming removed 3 bases from V and 5 bases from J; junction bases left unmatched: 17. CDR1 and CDR2 (germline): GTSNPN, SVGIG (reference sequence). This CDR3 comprises 17 residues. CDR3 coding DNA: TGTGCCTGGAGGTGGGGCAGGGGGCTAGCCAGTCGTTATGGCTACACCTTC. Translating gives CAWRWGRGLASRYGYTF.

This chain links TRBV5-4 with TRBJ2-4; 7 bases are a match to TRBD1. The germline gives CDR1 SGHNT, CDR2 YYREEE (reference sequence). The trim removed 3 bases at V and 12 bases at J, leaving 6 bases unmatched. The CDR3 runs to 12 residues. For the CDR3, the DNA is TGTGCCAGCAGCTCCTCCGGGACAGATCAGTACTTC. Protein product: CASSSSGTDQYF.

Points on this clone: An end of the junction does not agree with germline; a read error may underlie this. V gene TRBV6-4 combines with J gene TRBJ2-6, with D perhaps TRBD1 (5 bases). The CDR3 consists of 17 residues. CDR1 is MRHNA, CDR2 SNTAGT, per germline. The CDR3 sequence is CAGSDTEQASGANVLTF. In DNA form, the CDR3 reads TGTGCCGGCAGTGACACGGAACAGGCCTCTGGGGCCAACGTCCTGACTTTC.

The chain couples TRBV12-3 or TRBV12-4 to TRBJ2-7; D is ambiguous. The CDR3 sequence is 12 residues long. With 5 bases removed from V and 2 bases from J, the gap between germline ends came to 7 bases. CDR3 bases: TGTGCCAGCAGTATTCCCGCCTACGAGCAGTACTTC. It translates to CASSIPAYEQYF.

This clone was seen only a few times. The V gene is TRBV20-1, the J gene TRBJ2-2; D is undetermined. Germline CDR1 is DFQATT and CDR2 is SNEGSKA (reference sequence). The V and J ends lost 3 bases and 0 bases respectively, with 8 bases between them. There are 14 residues in the CDR3. The CDR3 DNA follows: TGCAGTGCTAGTATAACTACGAACACCGGGGAGCTGTTTTTT. It translates to CSASITTNTGELFF.

This clone appeared once. The V gene is TRBV7-9, the J gene TRBJ2-3, with TRBD1 matching over 11 bases. V lost 2 bases and J lost 4; bases outside the gene matches: 5. In germline, CDR1 is SEHNR, CDR2 FQNEAQ (reference sequence). CDR3 length equals 16 residues. CDR3 region: CASSLPDRGRADTQYF. The CDR3 DNA sequence: TGTGCCAGCAGCTTACCGGACAGGGGGCGGGCAGATACGCAGTATTTT.